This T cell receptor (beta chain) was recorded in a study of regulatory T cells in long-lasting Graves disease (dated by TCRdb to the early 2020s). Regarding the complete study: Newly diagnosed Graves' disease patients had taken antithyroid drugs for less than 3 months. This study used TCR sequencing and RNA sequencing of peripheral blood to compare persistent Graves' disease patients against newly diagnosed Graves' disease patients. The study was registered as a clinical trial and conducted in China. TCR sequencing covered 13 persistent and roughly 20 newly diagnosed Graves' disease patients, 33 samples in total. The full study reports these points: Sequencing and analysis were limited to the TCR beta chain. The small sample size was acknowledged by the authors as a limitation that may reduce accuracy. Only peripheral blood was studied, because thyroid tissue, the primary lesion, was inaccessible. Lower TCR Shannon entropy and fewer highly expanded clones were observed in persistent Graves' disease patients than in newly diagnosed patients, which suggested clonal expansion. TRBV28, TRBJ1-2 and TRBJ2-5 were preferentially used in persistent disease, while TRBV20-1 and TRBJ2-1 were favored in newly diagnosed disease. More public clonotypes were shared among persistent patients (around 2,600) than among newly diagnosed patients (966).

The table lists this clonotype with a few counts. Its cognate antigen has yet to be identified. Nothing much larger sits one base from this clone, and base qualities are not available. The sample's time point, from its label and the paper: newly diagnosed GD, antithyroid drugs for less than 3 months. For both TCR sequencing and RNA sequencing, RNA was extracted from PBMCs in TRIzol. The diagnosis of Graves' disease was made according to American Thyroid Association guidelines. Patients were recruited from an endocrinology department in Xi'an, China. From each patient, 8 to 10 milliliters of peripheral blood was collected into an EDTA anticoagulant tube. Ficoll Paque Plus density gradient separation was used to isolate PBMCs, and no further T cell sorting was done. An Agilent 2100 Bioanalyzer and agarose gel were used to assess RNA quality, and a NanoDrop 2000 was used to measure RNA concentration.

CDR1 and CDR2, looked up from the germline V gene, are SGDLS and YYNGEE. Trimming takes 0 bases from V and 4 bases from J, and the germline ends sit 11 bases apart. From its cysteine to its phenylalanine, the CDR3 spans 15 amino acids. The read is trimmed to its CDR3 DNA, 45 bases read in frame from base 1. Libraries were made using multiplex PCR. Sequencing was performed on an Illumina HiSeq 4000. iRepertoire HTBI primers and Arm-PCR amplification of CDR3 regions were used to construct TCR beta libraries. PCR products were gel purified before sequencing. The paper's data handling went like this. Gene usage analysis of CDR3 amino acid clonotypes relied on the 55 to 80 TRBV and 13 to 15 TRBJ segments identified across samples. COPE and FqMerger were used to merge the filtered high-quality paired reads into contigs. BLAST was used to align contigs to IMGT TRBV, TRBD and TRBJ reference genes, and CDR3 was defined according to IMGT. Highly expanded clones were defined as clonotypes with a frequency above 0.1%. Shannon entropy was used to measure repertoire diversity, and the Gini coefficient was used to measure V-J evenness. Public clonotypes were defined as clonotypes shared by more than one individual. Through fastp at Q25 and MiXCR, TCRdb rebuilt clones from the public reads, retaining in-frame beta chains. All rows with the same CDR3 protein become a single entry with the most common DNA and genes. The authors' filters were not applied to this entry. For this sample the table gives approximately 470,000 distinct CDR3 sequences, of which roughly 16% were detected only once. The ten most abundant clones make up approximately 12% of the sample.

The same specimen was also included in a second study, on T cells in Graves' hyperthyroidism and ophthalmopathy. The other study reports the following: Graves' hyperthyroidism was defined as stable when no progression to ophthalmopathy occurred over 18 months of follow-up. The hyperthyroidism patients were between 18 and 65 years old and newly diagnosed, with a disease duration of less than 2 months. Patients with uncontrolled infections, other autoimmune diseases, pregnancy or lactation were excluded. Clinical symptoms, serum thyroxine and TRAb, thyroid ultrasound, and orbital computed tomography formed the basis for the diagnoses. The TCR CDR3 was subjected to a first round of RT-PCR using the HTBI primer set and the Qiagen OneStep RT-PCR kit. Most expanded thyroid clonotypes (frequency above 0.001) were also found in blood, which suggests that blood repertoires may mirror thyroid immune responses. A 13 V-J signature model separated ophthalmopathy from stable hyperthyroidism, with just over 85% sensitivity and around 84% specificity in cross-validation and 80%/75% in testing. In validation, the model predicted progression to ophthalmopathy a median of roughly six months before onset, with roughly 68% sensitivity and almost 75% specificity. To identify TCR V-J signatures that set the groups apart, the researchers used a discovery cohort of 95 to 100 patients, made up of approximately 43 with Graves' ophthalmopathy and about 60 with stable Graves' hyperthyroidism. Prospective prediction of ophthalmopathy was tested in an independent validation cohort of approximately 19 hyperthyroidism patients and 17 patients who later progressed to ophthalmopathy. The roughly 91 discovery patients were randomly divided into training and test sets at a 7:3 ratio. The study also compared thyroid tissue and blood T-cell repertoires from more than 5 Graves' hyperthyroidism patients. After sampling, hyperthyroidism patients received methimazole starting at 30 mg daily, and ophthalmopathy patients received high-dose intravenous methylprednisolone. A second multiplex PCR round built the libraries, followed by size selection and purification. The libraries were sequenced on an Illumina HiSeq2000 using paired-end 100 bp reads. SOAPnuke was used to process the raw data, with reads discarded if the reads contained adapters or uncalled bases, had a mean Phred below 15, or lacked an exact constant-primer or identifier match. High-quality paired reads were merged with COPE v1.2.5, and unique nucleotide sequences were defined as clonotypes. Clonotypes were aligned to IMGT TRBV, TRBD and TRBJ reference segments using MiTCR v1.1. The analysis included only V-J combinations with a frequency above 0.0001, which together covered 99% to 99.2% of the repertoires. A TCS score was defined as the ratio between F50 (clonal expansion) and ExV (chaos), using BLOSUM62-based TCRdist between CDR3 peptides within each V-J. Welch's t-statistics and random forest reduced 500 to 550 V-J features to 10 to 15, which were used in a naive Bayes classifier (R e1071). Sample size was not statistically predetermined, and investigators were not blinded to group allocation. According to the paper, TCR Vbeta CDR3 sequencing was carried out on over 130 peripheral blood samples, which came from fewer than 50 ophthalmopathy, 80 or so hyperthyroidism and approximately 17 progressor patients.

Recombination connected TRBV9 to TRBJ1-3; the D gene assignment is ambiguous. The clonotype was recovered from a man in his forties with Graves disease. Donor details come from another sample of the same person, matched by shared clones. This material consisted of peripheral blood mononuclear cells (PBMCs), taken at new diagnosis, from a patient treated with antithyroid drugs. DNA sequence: TGTGCCAGCAGCGTAGTGAGCTCCCCGGGAAACACCATATATTTT. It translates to CASSVVSSPGNTIYF.